This T cell receptor beta chain was sequenced for a study of regulatory and conventional T cells in RAG deficiency. Findings and caveats of the study: Omenn patients showed >80% Treg-Tconv overlap and shorter CDR3 lengths. Compared with controls, unique Treg TCR beta sequences dropped roughly 94-fold in Omenn syndrome and CID/AS.

CDR3 length: 13 amino acids. CDR1 SGHTS and CDR2 YDEGEE come from the germline V gene. V gave up 5 bases and J gave up 3 bases, with 12 bases separating them. This clone was detected a few times. The antigen remains undetermined. Generated by immunoSEQ multiplex PCR, the TCRdb table keeps only in-frame clones and is missing some. The data show around 37,000 clones, with over 75% seen just once and about an eighth held by the top ten. The same sample was also studied in work on regulatory T cells. From that paper: The PCR used 52 TRBV and 13 TRBJ primers.

This rearrangement joins TRBV5-8 to TRBJ2-7, with D uncertain. The specimen was CD8+ T cells sorted from blood. The receptor was derived from a human donor in good health. The CDR3 sequence is CASSLTYIYEQYF. DNA for the CDR3: TGTGCCAGCAGTTTAACCTACATCTACGAGCAGTACTTC.